The T cell receptor beta chain under discussion was sequenced for a study of cytomegalovirus exposure and HLA in healthy donors. General study results and limits: The authors later found HLA-associated TCR beta chains more clonally expanded than equally common others. Another analysis was done later, and it associated around 16,000 TCR beta sequences with HLA alleles at 0.05 false discovery rate.

Only a few counts were recorded for this clone. The antigen remains unidentified. Other DNA sequences in the same sample also yield this CDR3. It was with 60 Vbeta and 13 Jbeta primers that the PCR ran. As originally analysed: Roughly 73 million unique TCR beta chains, roughly 11 million of them shared, were counted by a later analysis. Profiled with immunoSEQ multiplex PCR; TCRdb holds only in-frame clones, not every one. D and trimming were read from the DNA, whereas the V and J calls and clone size are those reported in that table. Here the sample spans about 160,000 clones, under 80% being singletons. Donors showed nominal health when sampled, although they likely had unrecorded immune exposures. J was trimmed by 8 bases and V by 5 bases; bases with no gene match: 5. The CDR3 runs to 13 residues. The germline CDR1 and CDR2 sequences are SGHVS and FNYEAQ.

Sequenced input: PBMCs. The origin of this receptor is a female donor in good health and CMV-seronegative. The chain is built from TRBV7-6 and TRBJ1-2, with 10 bases identical to TRBD1. In DNA, the CDR3 is TGTGCCAGCAGCCGGACAGGGGGAGGCGGCTACACCTTC. Translation gives CASSRTGGGGYTF.